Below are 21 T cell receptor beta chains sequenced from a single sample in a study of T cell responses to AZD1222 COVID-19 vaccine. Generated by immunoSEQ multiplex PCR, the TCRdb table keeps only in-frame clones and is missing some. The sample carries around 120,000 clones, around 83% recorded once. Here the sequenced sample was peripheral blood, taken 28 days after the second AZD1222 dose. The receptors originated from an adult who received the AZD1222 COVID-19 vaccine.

CDR3 nucleotides: TGTGCCAGCAGTGGAGAAGGGGGTTATAGCAATCAGCCCCAGCATTTT. As protein: CASSGEGGYSNQPQHF. The chain links TRBV6-1 to TRBJ1-5; a possible D gene is TRBD1 (6 bases). The CDR3 runs 16 residues. V gave up 4 bases and J gave up 0 bases, with 13 bases separating them. Germline-derived CDR1 and CDR2 are MNHNS and SASEGT.

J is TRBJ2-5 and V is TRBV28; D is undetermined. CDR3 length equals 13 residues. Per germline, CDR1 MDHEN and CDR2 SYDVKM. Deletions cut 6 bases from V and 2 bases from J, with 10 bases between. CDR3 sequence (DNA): TGTGCCAGCAGCTCGGCCGGACAAGAGACCCAGTACTTC. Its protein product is CASSSAGQETQYF.

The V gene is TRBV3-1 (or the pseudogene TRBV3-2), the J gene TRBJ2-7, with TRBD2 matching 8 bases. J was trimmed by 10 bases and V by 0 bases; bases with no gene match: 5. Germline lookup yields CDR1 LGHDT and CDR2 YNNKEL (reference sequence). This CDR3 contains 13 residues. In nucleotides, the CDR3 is TGTGCCAGCAGCCAAGATGGTAGCGGGAACCAGTACTTC. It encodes CASSQDGSGNQYF.

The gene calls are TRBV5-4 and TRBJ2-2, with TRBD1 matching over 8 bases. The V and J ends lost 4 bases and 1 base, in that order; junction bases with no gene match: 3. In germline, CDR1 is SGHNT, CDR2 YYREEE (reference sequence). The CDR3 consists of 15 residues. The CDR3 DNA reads TGTGCCAGCAGCACCGGGACAGGGAACACCGGGGAGCTGTTTTTT. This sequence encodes CASSTGTGNTGELFF. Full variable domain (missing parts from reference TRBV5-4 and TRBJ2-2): ETGVTQSPTHLIKTRGQQVTLRCSSQSGHNTVSWYQQALGQGPQFIFQYYREEENGRGNFPPRFSGLQFPNYSSELNVNALELDDSALYLCASSTGTGNTGELFFGEGSRLTVL.

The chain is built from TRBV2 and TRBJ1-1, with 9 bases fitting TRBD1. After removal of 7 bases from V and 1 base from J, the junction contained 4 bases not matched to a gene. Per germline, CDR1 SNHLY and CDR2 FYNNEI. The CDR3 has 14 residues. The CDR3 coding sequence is TGTGCCAGCAAGCGGGGACAGGGGAACACTGAAGCTTTCTTT. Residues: CASKRGQGNTEAFF.

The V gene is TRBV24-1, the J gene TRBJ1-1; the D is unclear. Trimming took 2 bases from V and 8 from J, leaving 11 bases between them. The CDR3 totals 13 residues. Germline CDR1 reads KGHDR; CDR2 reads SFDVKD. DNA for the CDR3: TGTGCCACCAGTGATTCGGGCAGATCCGAAGCTTTCTTT. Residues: CATSDSGRSEAFF.

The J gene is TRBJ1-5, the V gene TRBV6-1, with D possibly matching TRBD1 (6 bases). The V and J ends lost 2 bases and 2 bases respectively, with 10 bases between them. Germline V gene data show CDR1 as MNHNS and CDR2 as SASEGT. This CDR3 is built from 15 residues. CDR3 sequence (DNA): TGTGCCAGCAGTGAATCAGGGGCAGGCAATCAGCCCCAGCATTTT. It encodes CASSESGAGNQPQHF.

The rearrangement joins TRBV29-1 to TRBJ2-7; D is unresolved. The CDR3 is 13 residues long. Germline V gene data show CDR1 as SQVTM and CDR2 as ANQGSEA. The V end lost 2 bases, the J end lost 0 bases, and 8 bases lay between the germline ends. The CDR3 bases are TGCAGCGTTGAAAGGCTCAGCTCCTACGAGCAGTACTTC. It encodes CSVERLSSYEQYF.

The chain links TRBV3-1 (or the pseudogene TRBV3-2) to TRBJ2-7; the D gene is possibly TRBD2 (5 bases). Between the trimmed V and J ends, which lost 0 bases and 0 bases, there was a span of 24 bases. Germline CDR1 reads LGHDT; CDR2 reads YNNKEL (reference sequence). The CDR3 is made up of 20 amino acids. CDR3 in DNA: TGTGCCAGCAGCCAAGATAGGGAACAGAAACGCAGAGGGCCCTCCTACGAGCAGTACTTC. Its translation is CASSQDREQKRRGPSYEQYF.

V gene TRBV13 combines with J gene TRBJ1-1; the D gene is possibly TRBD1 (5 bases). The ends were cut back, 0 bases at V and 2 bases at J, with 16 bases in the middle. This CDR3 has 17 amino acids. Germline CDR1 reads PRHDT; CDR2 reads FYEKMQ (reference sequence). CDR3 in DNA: TGTGCCAGCAGCTTAGGCCGGTGGGGGGTTCTTAACACTGAAGCTTTCTTT. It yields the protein CASSLGRWGVLNTEAFF.

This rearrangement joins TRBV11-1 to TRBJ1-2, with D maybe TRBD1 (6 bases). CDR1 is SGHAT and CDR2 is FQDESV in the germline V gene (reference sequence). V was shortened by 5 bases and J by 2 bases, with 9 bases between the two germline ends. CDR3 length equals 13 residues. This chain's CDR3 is CASSRGQNYGYTF. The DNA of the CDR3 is TGTGCCAGCAGCCGCGGACAGAACTATGGCTACACCTTC.

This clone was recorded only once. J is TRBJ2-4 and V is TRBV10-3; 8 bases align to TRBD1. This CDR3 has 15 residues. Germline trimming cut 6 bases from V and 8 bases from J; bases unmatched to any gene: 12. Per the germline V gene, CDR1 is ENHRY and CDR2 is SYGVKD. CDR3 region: CAISQPGQGVDIQYF. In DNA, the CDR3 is TGTGCCATCAGCCAACCTGGACAGGGAGTAGACATTCAGTACTTC.

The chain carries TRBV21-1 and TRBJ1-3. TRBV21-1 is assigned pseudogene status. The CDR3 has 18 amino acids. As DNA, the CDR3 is TGTGCCAGCAGCAAAAGCGAAGAGTACGTAGTCTCTGGAAACACCATATATTTT. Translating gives CASSKSEEYVVSGNTIYF.

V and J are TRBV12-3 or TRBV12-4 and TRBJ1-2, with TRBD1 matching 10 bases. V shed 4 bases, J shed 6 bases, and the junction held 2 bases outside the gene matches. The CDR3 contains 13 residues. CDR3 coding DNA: TGTGCCAGCAGTTCGACAGGGGGCAATGGCTACACCTTC. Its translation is CASSSTGGNGYTF.

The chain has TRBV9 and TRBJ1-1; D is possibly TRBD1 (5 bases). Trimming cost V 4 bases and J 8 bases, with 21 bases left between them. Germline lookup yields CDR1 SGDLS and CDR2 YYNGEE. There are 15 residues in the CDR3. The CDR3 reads CASSPYWQGVTEAFF. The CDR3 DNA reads TGTGCCAGCAGCCCTTATTGGCAGGGCGTAACGGAAGCTTTCTTT.

CDR3 DNA sequence: TGTGCCAGTACCTTTTTAGGACTCGAAGGAACGGGTGAAAAACTGTTTTTT. It codes for CASTFLGLEGTGEKLFF. This chain uses TRBV19 with TRBJ1-4; D is ambiguous. Germline values: CDR1 LNHDA, CDR2 SQIVND (reference sequence). This CDR3 spans 17 amino acids. The ends were cut back, 7 bases at V and 7 bases at J, with 25 bases in the middle.

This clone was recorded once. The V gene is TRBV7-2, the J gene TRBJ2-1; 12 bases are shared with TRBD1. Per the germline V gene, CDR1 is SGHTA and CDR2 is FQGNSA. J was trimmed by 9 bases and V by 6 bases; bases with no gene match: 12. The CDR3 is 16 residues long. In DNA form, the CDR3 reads TGTGCCAGCAGATTTACCCCGGGACAGGGGGCAAGTGAGCAGTTCTTC. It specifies CASRFTPGQGASEQFF.

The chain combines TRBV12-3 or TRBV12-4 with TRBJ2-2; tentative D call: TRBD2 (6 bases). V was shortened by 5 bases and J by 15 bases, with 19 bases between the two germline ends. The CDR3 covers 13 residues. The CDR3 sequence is CASSIAGRYRVFF. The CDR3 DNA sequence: TGTGCCAGCAGTATCGCAGGGAGGTATAGGGTGTTTTTT.

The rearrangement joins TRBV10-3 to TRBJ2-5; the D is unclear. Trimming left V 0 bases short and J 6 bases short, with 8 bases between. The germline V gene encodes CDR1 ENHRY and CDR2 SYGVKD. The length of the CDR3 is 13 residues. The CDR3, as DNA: TGTGCCATCAGTGAGTCGGGTTCCAAGACCCAGTACTTC. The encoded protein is CAISESGSKTQYF.

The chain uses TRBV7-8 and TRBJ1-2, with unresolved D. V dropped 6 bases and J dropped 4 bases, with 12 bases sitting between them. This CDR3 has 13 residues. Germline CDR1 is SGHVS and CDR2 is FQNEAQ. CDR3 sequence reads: CASRRGIRYGYTF. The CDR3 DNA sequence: TGTGCCAGCAGGCGAGGGATCCGCTATGGCTACACCTTC.

The CDR3: CASSSLVPGPHGYTF. The CDR3 bases are TGTGCCAGCAGCTCCCTTGTTCCAGGGCCACATGGCTACACCTTC. The genes are TRBV7-9 and TRBJ1-2, with D tentatively TRBD1 (5 bases). This CDR3 region has 15 residues. Germline V gives CDR1 SEHNR, CDR2 FQNEAQ (reference sequence). Trimming pared 4 bases from V and 6 bases from J, leaving 18 bases between.